A selection of T cell receptor beta chains follows, all from one sample in a study of blood T cells in healthy people across ages. From the 5' RACE reads, TCRdb called clonotypes with MiXCR, one entry per CDR3 protein. This table has some 670,000 distinct CDR3 sequences, 40% to 65% appearing once. Sequencing was carried out using blood. Receptors originate from an elderly woman in good health. Both conserved end residues are part of each CDR3. D genes are given only for firm matches. Size is stated for part of the rows, as once, few or many counts, or as a class when the clone is expanded.

j_call | clone_size | v_call | d_call | cdr3_nt | cdr3_aa
TRBJ2-7 | NA | TRBV20-1 | NA | TGCAGTGCTCCAACGACCAGAACCTACGAGCAGTACTTC | CSAPTTRTYEQYF
TRBJ2-2 | many | TRBV6-5 | NA | TGTGCCAGCAGTTTAGGGGACCTGAACACCGGGGAGCTGTTTTTT | CASSLGDLNTGELFF
TRBJ1-4 | many | TRBV15 | TRBD1 | TGTGCCACCAGCAGGGACAGGGGTGAAAAACTGTTTTTT | CATSRDRGEKLFF
TRBJ1-5 | few | TRBV12-3/TRBV12-4 | NA | TGTGCCAGCCGCGGGCCGGGTCGTAGTCAGCCCCAGCATTTT | CASRGPGRSQPQHF
TRBJ2-5 | NA | TRBV24-1 | NA | TGTGCCACCAGTGATTCCCAGACAGAGACCCAGTACTTC | CATSDSQTETQYF
TRBJ2-3 | many | TRBV6-5 | TRBD2 | TGTGCCAGCAAGGGAGTGGGGGGGGCAGATACGCAGTATTTT | CASKGVGGADTQYF
TRBJ2-1 | many | TRBV20-1 | NA | TGCAGTGCCCCCGTCGCCTACAATGAGCAGTTCTTC | CSAPVAYNEQFF
TRBJ2-1 | NA | TRBV4-3 | TRBD2 | TGCGCCAGCAGCCACAGTGCGGGAGTCGGTGAGCAGTTCTTC | CASSHSAGVGEQFF
TRBJ2-1 | NA | TRBV9 | TRBD1 | TGTGCCAGCAGCGCCCAGGGGGACAATGAGCAGTTCTTC | CASSAQGDNEQFF
TRBJ2-2 | NA | TRBV3-1 | NA | TGTGCCTGCAGCCAAGGAGGACCGGGAACCACCGGGGAGCTGTTTTTT | CACSQGGPGTTGELFF
TRBJ2-3 | many | TRBV12-3/TRBV12-4 | TRBD2 | TGTGCCAGCGGAGCGGGGGAAACAGATACGCAGTATTTT | CASGAGETDTQYF
TRBJ2-1 | many | TRBV3-1 | NA | TGTGCCAGCAGGCTGGTGGGTGAGCAGTTCTTC | CASRLVGEQFF
TRBJ1-2 | NA | TRBV27 | NA | TGTGCCAGCAGTTACCAGGGGAGTCTGTATGGCTACACCTTC | CASSYQGSLYGYTF
TRBJ2-2 | NA | TRBV12-3/TRBV12-4 | NA | TGTGCCAGCAGGCCAGGGGACACCGGGGAGCTGTTTTTT | CASRPGDTGELFF
TRBJ1-4 | many | TRBV6-5 | NA | TGTGCCAGCAGTTACTCGTTCGAAGGGGCCCAGGGTCAACTGTTTTTT | CASSYSFEGAQGQLFF
TRBJ2-2 | NA | TRBV3-1 | NA | TGTGCCAGCGGGCCAGCATCGAACACCGGGGAGCTGTTTTTT | CASGPASNTGELFF
TRBJ2-3 | NA | TRBV4-2 | TRBD2 | TGTGCCAGCAGCCAAGTCCGTTTGTCTAGCGGGGGATCCATCCCTAGCACAGATACGCAGTATTTT | CASSQVRLSSGGSIPSTDTQYF
TRBJ2-7 | NA | TRBV15 | NA | TGTGCCACCAGCAGAGATTTAACGGGAACGGTCTCCTACGAGCAGTACTTC | CATSRDLTGTVSYEQYF
TRBJ2-2 | few | TRBV27 | NA | TGTGCCAGCAGCTTCTACCGGGCCGGGGAGCTGTTTTTT | CASSFYRAGELFF
TRBJ2-2 | NA | TRBV4-2 | TRBD2 | TGTGCCAGCAGCTCAGCAGCGGGGTACACCGGGGAGCTGTTTTTT | CASSSAAGYTGELFF
TRBJ1-5 | NA | TRBV27 | NA | TGTGCCAGCAGTTTTCGGGAATATAGCAATCAGCCCCAGCATTTT | CASSFREYSNQPQHF
TRBJ2-3 | few | TRBV20-1 | NA | TGCAGTGTCAAGCCCGGCGTAGTACGGACAGATACGCAGTATTTT | CSVKPGVVRTDTQYF
TRBJ2-7 | many | TRBV20-1 | TRBD2 | TGCAGTGCTGGTAGCGGGATTAGCTCCTACGAGCAGTACTTC | CSAGSGISSYEQYF
TRBJ1-2 | NA | TRBV6-5 | TRBD1 | TGTGCCAGCAGATGGACAGGGACCTATGGCTACACCTTC | CASRWTGTYGYTF
TRBJ2-3 | many | TRBV5-1 | TRBD2 | TGCGCCAGCAGCCCAAGGGGGTACCGACTAGCGGGACCAGATACGCAGTATTTT | CASSPRGYRLAGPDTQYF
TRBJ2-3 | NA | TRBV29-1 | NA | TGCAGCGTTGAAAACTGGTGGTCCACAGATACGCAGTATTTT | CSVENWWSTDTQYF
TRBJ2-7 | many | TRBV29-1 | TRBD2 | TGCAGCGTTGAAGCTAGCGGGAGGGCCGGTTACGAGCAGTACTTC | CSVEASGRAGYEQYF
TRBJ1-2 | NA | TRBV20-1 | NA | TGCAGTGCCACAGACTATGGCTACACCTTC | CSATDYGYTF
TRBJ2-7 | NA | TRBV10-3 | NA | TGTGCCATCAGTGGGGGTCCAGCCTCCTACGAGCAGTACTTC | CAISGGPASYEQYF
TRBJ2-5 | many | TRBV30 | NA | TGTGCCTGGAGTGTATTGCAAGAGACCCAGTACTTC | CAWSVLQETQYF
TRBJ1-5 | few | TRBV20-1 | NA | TGCAGTGCCCAAGGGGGTCGACTTCAGCCCCAGCATTTT | CSAQGGRLQPQHF
TRBJ1-2 | NA | TRBV10-3 | NA | TGTGCCATCACCGAAAGAGGGGATAACTATGGCTACACCTTC | CAITERGDNYGYTF
TRBJ2-1 | few | TRBV9 | NA | TGTGCCAGCAGCGACTCTGGGGGGCCCTACAATGAGCAGTTCTTC | CASSDSGGPYNEQFF
TRBJ2-2 | once | TRBV25-1 | NA | TGTGCCAGCAGAGAACAGGAGGCTATGAACACCGGGGAGCTGTTTTTT | CASREQEAMNTGELFF
TRBJ2-1 | many | TRBV12-3/TRBV12-4 | TRBD1 | TGTGCCAGCAGACCGCGACAGGGGGCAGGGGGCGAGCAGTTCTTC | CASRPRQGAGGEQFF